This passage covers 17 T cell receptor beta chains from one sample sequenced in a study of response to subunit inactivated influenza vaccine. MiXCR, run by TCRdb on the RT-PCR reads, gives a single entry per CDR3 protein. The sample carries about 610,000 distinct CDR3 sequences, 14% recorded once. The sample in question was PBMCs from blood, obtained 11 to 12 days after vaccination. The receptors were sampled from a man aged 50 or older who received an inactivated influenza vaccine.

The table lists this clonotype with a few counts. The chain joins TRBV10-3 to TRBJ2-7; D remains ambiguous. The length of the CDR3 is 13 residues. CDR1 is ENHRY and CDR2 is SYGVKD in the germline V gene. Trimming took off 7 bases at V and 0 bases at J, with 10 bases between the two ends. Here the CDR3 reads CAIKTSDSYEQYF. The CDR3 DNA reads TGTGCCATCAAAACGAGTGACTCCTACGAGCAGTACTTC.

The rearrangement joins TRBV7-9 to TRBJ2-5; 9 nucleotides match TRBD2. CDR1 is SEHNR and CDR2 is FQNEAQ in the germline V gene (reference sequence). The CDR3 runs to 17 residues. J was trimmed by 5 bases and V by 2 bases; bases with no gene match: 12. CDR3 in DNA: TGTGCCAGCAGCTTAAGACCGGGACTAGCCCTTATTGAGACCCAGTACTTC. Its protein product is CASSLRPGLALIETQYF.

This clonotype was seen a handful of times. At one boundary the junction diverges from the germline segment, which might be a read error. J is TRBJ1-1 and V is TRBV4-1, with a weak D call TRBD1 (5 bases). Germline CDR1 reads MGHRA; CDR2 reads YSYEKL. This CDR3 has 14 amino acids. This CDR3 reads CASRQDNRPYEAFF. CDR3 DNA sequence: TGCGCCAGCAGACAAGACAACAGGCCTTATGAAGCTTTCTTT.

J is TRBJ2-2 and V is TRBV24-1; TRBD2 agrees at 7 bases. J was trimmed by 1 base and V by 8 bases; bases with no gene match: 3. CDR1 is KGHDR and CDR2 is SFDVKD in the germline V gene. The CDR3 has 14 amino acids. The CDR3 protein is CATTSGMNTGELFF. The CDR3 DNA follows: TGTGCCACCACGAGCGGGATGAACACCGGGGAGCTGTTTTTT.

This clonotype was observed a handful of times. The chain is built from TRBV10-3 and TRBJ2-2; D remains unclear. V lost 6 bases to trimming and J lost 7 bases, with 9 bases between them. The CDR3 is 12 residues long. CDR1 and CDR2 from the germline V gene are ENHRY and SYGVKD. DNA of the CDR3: TGTGCCATCAGGACCCCGGGCGGGGAGCTGTTTTTT. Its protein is CAIRTPGGELFF.

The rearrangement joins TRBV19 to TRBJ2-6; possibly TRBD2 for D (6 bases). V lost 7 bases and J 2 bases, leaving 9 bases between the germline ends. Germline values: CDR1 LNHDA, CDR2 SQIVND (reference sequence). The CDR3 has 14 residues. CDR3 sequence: CASKGGAGANVLTF. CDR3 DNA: TGTGCCAGTAAGGGAGGCGCTGGGGCCAACGTCCTGACTTTC.

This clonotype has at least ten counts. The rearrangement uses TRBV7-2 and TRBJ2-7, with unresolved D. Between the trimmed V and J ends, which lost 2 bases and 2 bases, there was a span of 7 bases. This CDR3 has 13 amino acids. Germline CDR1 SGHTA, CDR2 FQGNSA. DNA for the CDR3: TGTGCCAGCAGCTTAACAGCAGCCTACGAGCAGTACTTC. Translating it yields CASSLTAAYEQYF. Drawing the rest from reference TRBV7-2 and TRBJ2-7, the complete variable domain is GAGVSQSPSNKVTEKGKDVELRCDPISGHTALYWYRQSLGQGLEFLIYFQGNSAPDKSGLPSDRFSAERTGGSVSTLTIQRTQQEDSAVYLCASSLTAAYEQYFGPGTRLTVT.

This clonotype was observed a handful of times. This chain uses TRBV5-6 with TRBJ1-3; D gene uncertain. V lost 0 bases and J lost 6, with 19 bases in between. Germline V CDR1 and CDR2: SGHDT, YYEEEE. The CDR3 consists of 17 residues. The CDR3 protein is CASSLAWREMDSNTIYF. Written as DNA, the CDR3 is TGTGCCAGCAGCTTGGCCTGGAGGGAAATGGATTCAAACACCATATATTTT.

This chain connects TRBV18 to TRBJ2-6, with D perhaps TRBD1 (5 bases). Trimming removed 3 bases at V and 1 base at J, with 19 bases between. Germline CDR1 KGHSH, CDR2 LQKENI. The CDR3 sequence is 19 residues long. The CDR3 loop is CASSPGPVLVGSGANVLTF. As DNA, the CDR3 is TGTGCCAGCTCACCGGGGCCTGTGCTCGTAGGTTCTGGGGCCAACGTCCTGACTTTC. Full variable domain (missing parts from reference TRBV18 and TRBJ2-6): NAGVMQNPRHLVRRRGQEARLRCSPMKGHSHVYWYRQLPEEGLKFMVYLQKENIIDESGMPKERFSAEFPKEGPSILRIQQVVRGDSAAYFCASSPGPVLVGSGANVLTFGAGSRLTVL.

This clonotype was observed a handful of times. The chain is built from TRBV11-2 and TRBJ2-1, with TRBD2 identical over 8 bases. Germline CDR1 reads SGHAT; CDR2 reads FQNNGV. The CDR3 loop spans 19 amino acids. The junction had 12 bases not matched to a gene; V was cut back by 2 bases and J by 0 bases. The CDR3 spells CASSLFARGVVSSYNEQFF. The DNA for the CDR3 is TGTGCCAGCAGCTTATTCGCGCGGGGGGTAGTTAGCTCCTACAATGAGCAGTTCTTC.

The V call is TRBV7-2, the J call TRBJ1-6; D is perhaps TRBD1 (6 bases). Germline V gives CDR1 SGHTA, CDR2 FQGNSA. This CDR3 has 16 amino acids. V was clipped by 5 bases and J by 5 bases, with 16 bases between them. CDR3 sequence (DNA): TGTGCCAGCAGCCGGGACATCTACGTACATAATTCACCCCTCCACTTT. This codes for CASSRDIYVHNSPLHF.

As DNA, the CDR3 is TGCAGTGCCGTACACCGACAGGGCTACAATGAGCAGTTCTTC. Translating gives CSAVHRQGYNEQFF. This chain connects TRBV20-1 to TRBJ2-1, with TRBD1 matching over 7 bases. Trimming took 6 bases from V and 3 from J; bases not matched to a gene: 8. The CDR3 has 14 residues. The germline gives CDR1 DFQATT, CDR2 SNEGSKA (reference sequence).

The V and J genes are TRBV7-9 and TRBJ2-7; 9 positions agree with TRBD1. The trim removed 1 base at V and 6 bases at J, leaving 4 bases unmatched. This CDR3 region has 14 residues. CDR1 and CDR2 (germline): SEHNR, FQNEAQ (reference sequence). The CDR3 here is CASSLVGTGSEQYF. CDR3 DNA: TGTGCCAGCAGCTTAGTTGGGACAGGGAGCGAGCAGTACTTC.

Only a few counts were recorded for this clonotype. The CDR3 loop reads CASSQDYWGNQPQHF. The CDR3 nucleotides read TGTGCCAGCAGCCAGGACTATTGGGGCAATCAGCCCCAGCATTTT. The J gene is TRBJ1-5, the V gene TRBV5-5; D is uncertain. The CDR3 is made up of 15 amino acids. V lost 4 bases, J lost 2 bases, and 13 bases lay in between. CDR1 SGHKS and CDR2 YYEKEE come from the germline V gene (reference sequence).

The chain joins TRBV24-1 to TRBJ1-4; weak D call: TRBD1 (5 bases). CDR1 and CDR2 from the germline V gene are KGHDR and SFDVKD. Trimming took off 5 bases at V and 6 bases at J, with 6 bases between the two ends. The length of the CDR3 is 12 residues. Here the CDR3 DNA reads TGTGCCACCAGTGTCAGGGATGAAAAACTGTTTTTT. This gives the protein CATSVRDEKLFF.

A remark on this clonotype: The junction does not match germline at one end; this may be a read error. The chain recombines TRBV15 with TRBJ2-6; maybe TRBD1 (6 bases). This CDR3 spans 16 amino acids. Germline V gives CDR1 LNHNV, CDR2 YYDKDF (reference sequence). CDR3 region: CATSRGTVAGANVQTF. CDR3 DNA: TGTGCCACCAGCAGAGGGACAGTTGCTGGGGCCAACGTCCAGACTTTC.

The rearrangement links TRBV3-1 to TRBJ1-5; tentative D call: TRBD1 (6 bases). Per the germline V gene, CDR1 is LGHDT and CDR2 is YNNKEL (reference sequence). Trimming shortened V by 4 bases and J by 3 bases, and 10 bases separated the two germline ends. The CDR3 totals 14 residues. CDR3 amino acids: CASSPGQVNQPQHF. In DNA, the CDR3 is TGTGCCAGCAGCCCGGGACAAGTCAATCAGCCCCAGCATTTT. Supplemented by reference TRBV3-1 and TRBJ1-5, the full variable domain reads DTAVSQTPKYLVTQMGNDKSIKCEQNLGHDTMYWYKQDSKKFLKIMFSYNNKELIINETVPNRFSPKSPDKAHLNLHINSLELGDSAVYFCASSPGQVNQPQHFGDGTRLSIL.